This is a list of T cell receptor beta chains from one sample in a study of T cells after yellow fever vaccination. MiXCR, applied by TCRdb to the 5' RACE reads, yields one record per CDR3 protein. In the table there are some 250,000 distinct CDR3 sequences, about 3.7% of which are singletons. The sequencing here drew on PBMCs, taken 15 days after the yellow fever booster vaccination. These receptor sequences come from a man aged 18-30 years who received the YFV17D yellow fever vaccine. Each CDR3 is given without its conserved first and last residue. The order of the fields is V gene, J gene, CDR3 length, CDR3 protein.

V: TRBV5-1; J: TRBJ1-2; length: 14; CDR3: ASSQEGRGLNYGYT
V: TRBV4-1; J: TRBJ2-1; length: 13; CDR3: ASRSRDMTYNEQF
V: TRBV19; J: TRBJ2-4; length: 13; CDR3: ASSAGTGGENIQY
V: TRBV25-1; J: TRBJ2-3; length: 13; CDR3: ASSDGGWRTDTQY
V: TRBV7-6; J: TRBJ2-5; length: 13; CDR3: ASSAVRGHQETQY
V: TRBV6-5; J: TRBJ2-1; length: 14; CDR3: ASSYSGQGEDNEQF
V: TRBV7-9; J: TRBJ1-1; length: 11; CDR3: ASSFEGGTEAF
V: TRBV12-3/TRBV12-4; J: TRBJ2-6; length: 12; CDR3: ASTRPSGANVLT
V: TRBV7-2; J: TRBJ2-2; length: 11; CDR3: ASSPQGGGELF
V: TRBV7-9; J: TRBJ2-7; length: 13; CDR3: ASSPSLGDVYEQY
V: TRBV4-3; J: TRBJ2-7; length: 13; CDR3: ASSLGLAVHYEQY
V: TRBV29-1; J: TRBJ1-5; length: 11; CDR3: SVRTGVNQPQH
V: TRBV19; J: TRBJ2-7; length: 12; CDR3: ASSTRDTGYEQY
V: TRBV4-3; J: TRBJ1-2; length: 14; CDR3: ASSQDNYPSGRGYT
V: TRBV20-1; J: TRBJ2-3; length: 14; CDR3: SARPRDRGITDTQY
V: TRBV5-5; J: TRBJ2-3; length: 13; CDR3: ASSSARDSTDTQY
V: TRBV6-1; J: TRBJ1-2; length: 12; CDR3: ASRDLTGFYGYT
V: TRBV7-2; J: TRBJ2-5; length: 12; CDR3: ASSLAGGLETQY
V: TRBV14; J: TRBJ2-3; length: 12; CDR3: ASSQVQGPDTPY
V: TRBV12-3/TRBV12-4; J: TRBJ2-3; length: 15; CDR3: ASSLGWAGGRTDTQY
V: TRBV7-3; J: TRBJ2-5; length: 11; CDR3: ASSSIFQETQY
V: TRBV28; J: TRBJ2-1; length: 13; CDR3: ASSLGLAGVLEQF
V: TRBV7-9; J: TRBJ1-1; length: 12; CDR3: ASSSWDMNTEAF
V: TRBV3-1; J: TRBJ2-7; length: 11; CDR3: ASSQEEGSEQY
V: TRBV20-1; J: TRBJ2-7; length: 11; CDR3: SVRGGDLYEQY
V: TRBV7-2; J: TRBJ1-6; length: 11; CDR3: ASSPHAVKTLH
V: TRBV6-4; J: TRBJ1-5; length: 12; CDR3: ASSDIPFSQPQH
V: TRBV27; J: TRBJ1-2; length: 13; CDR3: ASSSPNTGGGHYT
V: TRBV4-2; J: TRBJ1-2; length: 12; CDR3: ASSLEEVGGGYT
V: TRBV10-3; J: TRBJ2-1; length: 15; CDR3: AVQSSYRGASYNEQF
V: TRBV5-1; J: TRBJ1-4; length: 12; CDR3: ASSLVGSDEKLF
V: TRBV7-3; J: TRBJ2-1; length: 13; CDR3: ASSLNAGADNEQF
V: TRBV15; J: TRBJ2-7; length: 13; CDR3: ATSRRPRGGDEQY
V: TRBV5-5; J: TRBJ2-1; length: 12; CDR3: ASSFSGTYNEQF
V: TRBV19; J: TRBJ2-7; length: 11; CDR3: ASSPGQHYEQY
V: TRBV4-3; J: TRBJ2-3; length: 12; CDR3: ASSGGQGTDTQY
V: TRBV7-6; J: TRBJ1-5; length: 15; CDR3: ASSLGIRGNSNQPQH
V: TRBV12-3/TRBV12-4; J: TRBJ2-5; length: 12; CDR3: ASSPPGLQETQY
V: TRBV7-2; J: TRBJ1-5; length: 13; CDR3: ASSFNRGQGQPQH
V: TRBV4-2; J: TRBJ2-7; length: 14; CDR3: ASSQDLQSRTYEQY
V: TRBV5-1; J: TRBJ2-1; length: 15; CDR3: ASSLVLAGERGVDGF
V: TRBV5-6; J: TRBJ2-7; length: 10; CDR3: ASSPPGGKQY
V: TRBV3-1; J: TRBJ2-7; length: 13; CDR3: ASSQDRMAVYEQY
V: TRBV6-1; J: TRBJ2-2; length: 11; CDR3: ASRVQGAGELF